This T cell receptor beta chain was captured in a study of metastatic and nonmetastatic thyroid tumors (dated by TCRdb to the early 2020s). Context from the whole study: Repertoires from peripheral blood and from tumor or nodule tissue samples of malignant and benign thyroid patients were compared.

Overall results and qualifications from the work: TCR beta diversity was reported as significantly higher in malignant tumors than in benign nodules, in both blood and tumor samples.

At the junction V is shortened by 6 bases and J by 6 bases; bases outside the gene matches: 4. Its CDR3 holds 13 amino acids, cysteine through phenylalanine. Just the 39-base CDR3 DNA is kept, in frame starting at base 1. No patient had received any treatment before thyroid surgery. Patient clinical samples collected from about 2012 to 2018 were retrospectively analysed using T-cell receptor beta sequencing. This clone was seen only a few times. Its antigen is unknown. No base-level quality is on record; no much larger clone is a single base apart. Library method: PCR. Sequencer: Illumina HiSeq 4000. High-throughput sequencing was used to profile the TCR beta-chain CDR3 region of every patient. Per the original workflow: A classifier to discriminate distant-metastatic papillary thyroid cancer patients was built from CDR3 differences across clinicopathological groups. Repertoire diversity was assessed with the Shannon index, and tumor-blood repertoire similarity with the Morisita-Horn index. TCRdb reanalyzed the raw reads on its own, using fastp at Q25 for trimming and MiXCR for clone calling, and kept in-frame beta chains. These V and J calls derive from TCRdb rather than the authors' analysis. This sample comprises some 15,000 clones, 3.5% to 4.5% of them detected only once. In total, the top ten clones hold 20% to 25% of the sample.

This sequence uses TRBV12-3 or TRBV12-4 and TRBJ1-5; 8 nucleotides in the junction match TRBD1. Sequencing was carried out using tumor tissue. The receptor's source is a female donor with papillary thyroid cancer or a benign thyroid nodule (not recorded which). Some clones in this sample may be carry-over from other donors' samples. The CDR3: CASRKTGAQPQHF. The DNA reads as follows: TGTGCCAGCAGGAAGACAGGGGCTCAGCCCCAGCATTTT.